The source of this T cell receptor (beta chain) is a study of blood T cell repertoires in COVID-19. Study-level background: Material from acute and convalescent COVID-19 was sourced from the United States, Italy and Spain. T cells, B-cell-depleted T cells, or PBMCs supplied cDNA or gDNA.

In the original workflow: Estimation of nucleated cell counts was performed using reference gene primer amplification. The method was immunoSEQ multiplex PCR; TCRdb's version includes in-frame clones alone and lacks a portion of them. The DNA gave D and trimming, while V, J and clone size come from that table. The sample holds about 130,000 clones, around 80% seen once. This clone was recorded a few times. This CDR3 region has 14 residues. With 5 bases removed from V and 7 bases from J, the gap between germline ends came to 13 bases. Germline values: CDR1 SGHRS, CDR2 YFSETQ. The sample consisted of peripheral blood. The chain uses TRBV5-1 and TRBJ1-6; D is uncertain. The clonotype originates from a man aged 40-49 years with active or convalescent COVID-19. CDR3 region: CASRAWERNSPLHF. CDR3 nucleotides: TGCGCCAGCAGGGCGTGGGAGAGGAATTCACCCCTCCACTTT.